A single sample gave rise to the 31 T cell receptor beta chains below, sequenced in a study of identical twins. TCRdb used MiXCR to reprocess the 5' RACE reads, holding one entry per CDR3 protein. The sample records hundreds of thousands of distinct CDR3 sequences, around an eighth being singletons. These data also featured in a second study, about yellow fever vaccine responses in identical twins.

The source material was PBMCs. Every receptor here comes from a woman aged 18-29 years in good health.

The rearrangement links TRBV20-1 to TRBJ2-1, with TRBD2 matching 11 bases. Germline V lookup: CDR1 DFQATT, CDR2 SNEGSKA (reference sequence). Germline trimming cut 7 bases from V and 8 bases from J; bases unmatched to any gene: 10. The CDR3 is 14 residues long. CDR3 nucleotide sequence: TGCAGTGTCTATACTAGCGGGAGAACCCATGAGCAGTTCTTC. Protein product: CSVYTSGRTHEQFF.

The rearrangement uses TRBV6-1 and TRBJ2-5, with 7 bases aligning to TRBD1. The CDR3 runs to 15 residues. Germline V gene sequence: CDR1 MNHNS, CDR2 SASEGT. Germline trimming cut 6 bases from V and 1 base from J; bases unmatched to any gene: 8. In DNA form, the CDR3 reads TGTGCCAGCAGCCCTACCAGGGGGTTCCAAGAGACCCAGTACTTC. Translation gives CASSPTRGFQETQYF.

CDR3 coding DNA: TGCAGTGCTCCTGCTAGCGGGTTGGAGACCCAGTACTTC. Its protein is CSAPASGLETQYF. This chain links TRBV20-1 with TRBJ2-5; 8 bases fit TRBD2. The germline V gene has CDR1 DFQATT and CDR2 SNEGSKA (reference sequence). This CDR3 contains 13 residues. The junction had 7 bases not matched to a gene; V was cut back by 5 bases and J by 5 bases.

About this clonotype: Relative to the germline gene, one junction end is altered; a read error may explain this. The J gene is TRBJ2-3, the V gene TRBV12-3 or TRBV12-4, with 11 bases lining up with TRBD2. The CDR3 covers 18 residues. The CDR3 region is CASCLGASGRLGPDTQYF. CDR3 coding DNA: TGTGCCAGCTGTTTAGGGGCTAGCGGGAGGCTGGGCCCAGATACGCAGTATTTT.

Here the CDR3 reads CASSPSPGQGYNEQFF. CDR3 DNA sequence: TGTGCCAGCAGCCCTAGCCCGGGACAGGGCTACAATGAGCAGTTCTTC. The gene calls are TRBV9 and TRBJ2-1, with 9 bases identical to TRBD1. The V gene's germline CDR1 is SGDLS and CDR2 YYNGEE. V lost 4 bases and J lost 3; bases outside the gene matches: 8. The length of the CDR3 is 16 residues. The full variable domain, with the rest looked up from reference TRBV9 and TRBJ2-1, is DSGVTQTPKHLITATGQRVTLRCSPRSGDLSVYWYQQSLDQGLQFLIQYYNGEERAKGNILERFSAQQFPDLHSELNLSSLELGDSALYFCASSPSPGQGYNEQFFGPGTRLTVL.

The sample holds a few counts of this clonotype. This chain uses TRBV12-3 or TRBV12-4 with TRBJ1-1, with D unresolved. V shed 1 base and J shed 10 bases, with 13 bases lying between them. This CDR3 is built from 13 residues. The DNA of the CDR3 is TGTGCCAGCAGTTTAGGTCTAGGTTCTATAGCTTTCTTT. Its translation: CASSLGLGSIAFF.

The chain uses TRBV10-3 and TRBJ2-2; TRBD2 aligns across 12 bases. Unmatched junction bases numbered 2, after V lost 7 bases and J lost 5 bases. Germline CDR1 and CDR2: ENHRY and SYGVKD. The length of the CDR3 is 14 residues. The CDR3 DNA sequence: TGTGCCATCAATGGACTAGCGGGAACCGGGGAGCTGTTTTTT. Amino acid sequence: CAINGLAGTGELFF.

A few counts support this clonotype. This chain links TRBV6-1 with TRBJ2-3; a weak D match, TRBD1 (5 bases). V lost 1 base and J lost 1, with 12 bases in between. CDR3 length: 16 residues. Looked up from germline, CDR1 is MNHNS and CDR2 is SASEGT. CDR3 nucleotides: TGTGCCAGCAGTGAAGACCCCGAAGGGGGCACAGATACGCAGTATTTT. Translation: CASSEDPEGGTDTQYF.

In its sample, this clonotype was seen many times. V usage is TRBV10-2 and J usage is TRBJ2-3; 10 nucleotides align to TRBD1. Germline lookup yields CDR1 WSHSY and CDR2 SAAADI. The CDR3 is 14 amino acids. V gave up 10 bases and J gave up 6 bases; unmatched junction bases: 10. The CDR3 spells CATLDRGFTDTQYF. DNA for the CDR3: TGCGCCACCTTGGACAGGGGGTTTACCGATACGCAGTATTTT.

The genes are TRBV27 and TRBJ2-5, with unresolved D. Germline V lookup: CDR1 MNHEY, CDR2 SMNVEV (reference sequence). The V gene lost 5 bases and the J gene lost 1 base, with 8 bases spanning the gap. CDR3 length equals 13 residues. CDR3: CASSKRSQETQYF. CDR3 DNA sequence: TGTGCCAGCAGTAAAAGGAGCCAAGAGACCCAGTACTTC.

This clonotype was seen only a few times. This chain joins TRBV24-1 and TRBJ2-1; D ambiguous. Germline V gene lookup returns CDR1 KGHDR and CDR2 SFDVKD. The germline V and J ends were trimmed by 6 bases and 9 bases, with 11 bases remaining between them. The CDR3 extends over 12 amino acids. CDR3: CATSSLGREQFF. CDR3 nucleotides: TGTGCCACCAGTTCCCTCGGACGTGAGCAGTTCTTC.

The sample holds many counts of this clonotype. The rearrangement links TRBV12-3 or TRBV12-4 to TRBJ1-5; TRBD1 matches 11 bases. The trim removed 6 bases at V and 4 bases at J, leaving 5 bases unmatched. The CDR3 consists of 15 residues. The CDR3 protein is CASSPDRGLNQPQHF. For the CDR3, the DNA is TGTGCCAGCAGCCCGGACAGGGGGCTAAATCAGCCCCAGCATTTT.

The sample holds a few counts of this clonotype. This rearrangement joins TRBV12-3 or TRBV12-4 to TRBJ1-2, with unresolved D. This CDR3 contains 14 residues. Trimming removed 5 bases at V and 2 bases at J, with 12 bases between. CDR3 residues: CASSNRMLNYGYTF. In nucleotides, the CDR3 is TGTGCCAGCAGTAACCGGATGCTCAACTATGGCTACACCTTC.

This clonotype was observed a few times. The J gene is TRBJ2-1, the V gene TRBV6-1; D ambiguous. Between the trimmed V and J ends, which lost 3 bases and 0 bases, there was a span of 18 bases. The CDR3 has 18 residues. The germline V gene encodes CDR1 MNHNS and CDR2 SASEGT. In nucleotides, the CDR3 is TGTGCCAGCAGTGACGACCTGCTCTGGATTCGCTCCTACAATGAGCAGTTCTTC. Protein product: CASSDDLLWIRSYNEQFF.

The rearrangement uses TRBV20-1 and TRBJ2-1; TRBD1 matches at 10 bases. V lost 1 base to trimming and J lost 9 bases; unmatched junction nucleotides: 0. This CDR3 region has 12 residues. In germline, CDR1 is DFQATT, CDR2 SNEGSKA (reference sequence). DNA for the CDR3: TGCAGTGCTAGAGGGACAGGGGGTGAGCAGTTCTTC. It translates to CSARGTGGEQFF.

This clonotype was seen at least ten times. The chain employs TRBV20-1 and TRBJ1-1, with 10 positions matching TRBD1. The germline gives CDR1 DFQATT, CDR2 SNEGSKA (reference sequence). V was pared by 6 bases and J by 6 bases, with 4 bases of the junction left unmatched. This CDR3 contains 12 residues. The CDR3 reads CSARDRGSEAFF. CDR3 DNA: TGCAGTGCGAGGGACAGGGGCTCTGAAGCTTTCTTT.

There are many counts of this clonotype. The CDR3: CSVGKPVRSTYEQYF. The CDR3 region has the DNA TGCAGCGTTGGAAAACCGGTCAGATCCACCTACGAGCAGTACTTC. This sequence joins TRBV29-1 and TRBJ2-7; no clear D gene. The CDR3 covers 15 residues. V was clipped by 4 bases and J by 2 bases, with 18 bases between them. CDR1 is SQVTM, CDR2 ANQGSEA, per germline.

This chain uses TRBV7-9 with TRBJ2-7; 8 nucleotides agree with TRBD2. CDR1 and CDR2 (germline): SEHNR, FQNEAQ (reference sequence). Trimming at V came to 6 bases and at J to 0 bases, leaving 13 bases not matched to a gene. This CDR3 contains 17 residues. CDR3 bases: TGTGCCAGCAGACCTTCCCCAGCGGGAGCTCACTCCTACGAGCAGTACTTC. Its translation is CASRPSPAGAHSYEQYF.

The table lists this clonotype with a few counts. The chain uses TRBV29-1 and TRBJ2-1, with D maybe TRBD2 (6 bases). Trimming shortened V by 1 base and J by 5 bases, and 12 bases separated the two germline ends. The CDR3 has 14 residues. Germline V gene sequence: CDR1 SQVTM, CDR2 ANQGSEA. The CDR3 nucleotides are TGCAGCGTTGAAGTTGGGGACTCAGACAATGAGCAGTTCTTC. This codes for CSVEVGDSDNEQFF.

This chain joins TRBV20-1 and TRBJ2-3; 9 bases map to TRBD1. V lost 2 bases, J lost 9 bases, and 3 bases stayed unmatched. This CDR3 region has 12 residues. From germline, CDR1 is DFQATT and CDR2 SNEGSKA (reference sequence). The CDR3 region is CSARSTGGTQYF. CDR3 DNA sequence: TGCAGTGCTAGATCGACAGGGGGAACGCAGTATTTT.

The chain joins TRBV7-9 to TRBJ1-2; the match to TRBD1 covers 11 bases. V dropped 5 bases and J dropped 6; count of bases not matched to a gene: 8. CDR1 and CDR2 from the germline V gene are SEHNR and FQNEAQ (reference sequence). The CDR3 extends over 15 amino acids. The DNA of the CDR3 is TGTGCCAGCAGCCCAGGACAGGGGGCGTTGCATGGCTACACCTTC. It yields the protein CASSPGQGALHGYTF.

This clonotype was found a few times. The chain employs TRBV3-1 and TRBJ2-7, with 8 bases lining up with TRBD1. The CDR3 is made up of 16 amino acids. Germline V gives CDR1 LGHDT, CDR2 YNNKEL (reference sequence). After removal of 0 bases from V and 1 base from J, the junction contained 5 bases not matched to a gene. CDR3 DNA: TGTGCCAGCAGCCAAGAGCCAGGGGGCACGTCCTACGAGCAGTACTTC. Its protein is CASSQEPGGTSYEQYF.

This clonotype was counted a few times. This chain uses TRBV7-9 with TRBJ2-2, with unresolved D. Trimming cost V 3 bases and J 6 bases, with 17 bases left between them. The CDR3 sequence is 16 residues long. Germline CDR1 and CDR2: SEHNR and FQNEAQ (reference sequence). CDR3 DNA sequence: TGTGCCAGCAGCTTTTCACAGAGTGTCTTAGCCGGGGAGCTGTTTTTT. Its protein product is CASSFSQSVLAGELFF. Full variable domain (remainder filled in from reference TRBV7-9 and TRBJ2-2): DTGVSQNPRHKITKRGQNVTFRCDPISEHNRLYWYRQTLGQGPEFLTYFQNEAQLEKSRLLSDRFSAERPKGSFSTLEIQRTEQGDSAMYLCASSFSQSVLAGELFFGEGSRLTVL.

This rearrangement joins TRBV5-1 to TRBJ2-1; 8 bases are shared with TRBD2. Germline V gene lookup returns CDR1 SGHRS and CDR2 YFSETQ. Trimming at V came to 4 bases and at J to 7 bases, leaving 10 bases not matched to a gene. This CDR3 has 15 amino acids. Written as DNA, the CDR3 is TGCGCCAGCAGCCCGGGCCCGGGAGGGAGGAATGAGCAGTTCTTC. It translates to CASSPGPGGRNEQFF.

This clonotype has ten or more counts. This rearrangement joins TRBV2 to TRBJ2-2; unclear D gene. The CDR3 length is 15 residues. The germline V and J ends were trimmed by 3 bases and 0 bases, with 8 bases remaining between them. Germline V gene data show CDR1 as SNHLY and CDR2 as FYNNEI. The CDR3 region is CASSDRFANTGELFF. The CDR3 DNA reads TGTGCCAGCAGTGACAGGTTCGCGAACACCGGGGAGCTGTTTTTT.

The genes are TRBV15 and TRBJ2-7, with D perhaps TRBD1 or TRBD2 (5 bases each). CDR3 length equals 14 residues. Germline V gene lookup returns CDR1 LNHNV and CDR2 YYDKDF (reference sequence). Trimming stripped 6 bases from V and 3 bases from J, with 15 bases between. The CDR3 nucleotides read TGTGCCACCAGGAAACCGGGACGGTACTACGAGCAGTACGTC. Translation: CATRKPGRYYEQYV.

The rearrangement links TRBV12-3 or TRBV12-4 to TRBJ2-2, with 8 bases lining up with TRBD1. This CDR3 has 14 residues. Trimming cost V 8 bases and J 5 bases; bases outside gene matches: 7. CDR3 nucleotide sequence: TGTGCCAGCGAGACAGGGGAGAAAACCGGGGAGCTGTTTTTT. This gives the protein CASETGEKTGELFF.

Ten or more counts support this clonotype. This chain links TRBV20-1 with TRBJ1-5; TRBD1 agrees at 7 bases. With V trimmed by 3 bases and J by 0 bases, 8 bases remained unmatched. CDR3 length: 16 residues. Germline CDR1 is DFQATT and CDR2 is SNEGSKA (reference sequence). The CDR3 loop is CSARSGGPYSNQPQHF. The CDR3 coding sequence is TGCAGTGCTAGGTCAGGGGGGCCTTATAGCAATCAGCCCCAGCATTTT.

This clonotype was recorded at least ten times. The CDR3 bases are TGTGCCATTGCAAGGGACCAAGATACGCAGTATTTT. Its translation: CAIARDQDTQYF. This chain connects TRBV10-3 to TRBJ2-3; D may be TRBD1 or TRBD2 (5 bases each). The germline V gene has CDR1 ENHRY and CDR2 SYGVKD. CDR3 length: 12 residues. V was trimmed by 9 bases and J by 5 bases, leaving 12 bases between them.

The CDR3 region is CASSVAPVDGELFF. The DNA for the CDR3 is TGTGCCAGCAGCGTAGCCCCCGTCGACGGGGAGCTGTTTTTT. This sequence joins TRBV9 and TRBJ2-2; unclear D gene. CDR1 and CDR2 from the germline V gene are SGDLS and YYNGEE. The CDR3 runs 14 residues. The V end lost 0 bases, the J end lost 7 bases, and 10 bases lay between the germline ends.

This rearrangement joins TRBV20-1 to TRBJ2-3; D remains unclear. Trimming removed 3 bases from V and 4 bases from J, with 5 bases in between. The length of the CDR3 is 11 residues. CDR1 is DFQATT, CDR2 SNEGSKA, per germline (reference sequence). The CDR3 DNA sequence: TGCAGTGCTAGTAGGTCAGATACGCAGTATTTT. Translation: CSASRSDTQYF.